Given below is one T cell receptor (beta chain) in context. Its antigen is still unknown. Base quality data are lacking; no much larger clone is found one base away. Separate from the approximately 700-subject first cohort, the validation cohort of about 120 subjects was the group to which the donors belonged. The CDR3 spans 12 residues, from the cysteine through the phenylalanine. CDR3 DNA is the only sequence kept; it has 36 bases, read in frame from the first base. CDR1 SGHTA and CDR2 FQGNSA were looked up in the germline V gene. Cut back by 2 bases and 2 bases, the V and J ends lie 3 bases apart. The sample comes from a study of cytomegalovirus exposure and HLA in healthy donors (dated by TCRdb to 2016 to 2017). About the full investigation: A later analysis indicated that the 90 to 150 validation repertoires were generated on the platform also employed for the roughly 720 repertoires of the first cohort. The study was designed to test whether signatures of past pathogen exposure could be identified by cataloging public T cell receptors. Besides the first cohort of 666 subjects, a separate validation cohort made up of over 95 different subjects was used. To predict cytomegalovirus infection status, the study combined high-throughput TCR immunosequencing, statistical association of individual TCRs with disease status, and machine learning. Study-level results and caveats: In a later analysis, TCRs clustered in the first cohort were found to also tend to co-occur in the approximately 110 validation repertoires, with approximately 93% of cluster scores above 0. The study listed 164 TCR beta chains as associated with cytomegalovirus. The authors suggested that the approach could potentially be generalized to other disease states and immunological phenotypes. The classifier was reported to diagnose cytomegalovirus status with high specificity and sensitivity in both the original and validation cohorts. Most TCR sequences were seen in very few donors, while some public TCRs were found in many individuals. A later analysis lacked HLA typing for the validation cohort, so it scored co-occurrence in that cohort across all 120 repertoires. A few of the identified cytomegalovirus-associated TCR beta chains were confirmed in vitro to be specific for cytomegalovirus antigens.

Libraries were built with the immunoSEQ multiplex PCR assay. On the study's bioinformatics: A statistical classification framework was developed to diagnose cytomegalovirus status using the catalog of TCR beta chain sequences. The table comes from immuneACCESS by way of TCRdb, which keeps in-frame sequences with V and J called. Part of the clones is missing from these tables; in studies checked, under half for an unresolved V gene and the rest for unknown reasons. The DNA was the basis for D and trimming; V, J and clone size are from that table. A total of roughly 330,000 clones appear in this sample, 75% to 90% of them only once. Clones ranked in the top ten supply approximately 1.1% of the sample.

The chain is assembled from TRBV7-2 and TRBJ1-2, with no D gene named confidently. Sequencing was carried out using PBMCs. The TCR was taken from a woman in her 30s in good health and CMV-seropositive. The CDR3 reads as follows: CASSLLNYGYTF. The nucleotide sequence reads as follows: TGTGCCAGCAGCTTATTGAACTATGGCTACACCTTC.